This TCR beta chain came from a study of blood T cell repertoires in COVID-19. Trimming shortened V by 3 bases and J by 8 bases, and 20 bases separated the two germline ends. The CDR3 covers 16 residues. Germline V gene sequence: CDR1 SEHNR, CDR2 FQNEAQ (reference sequence). This table comes from immunoSEQ multiplex PCR, and its TCRdb copy is limited to in-frame clones, with some not included. The profile shows approximately 200,000 clones, 65% to 85% of them singletons. In this sample, this clone turned up once. The V and J genes are TRBV7-9 and TRBJ2-1; tentatively, D is TRBD1 (5 bases). Sequencing input: PBMCs or T cells enriched from blood (not recorded which). The TCR was taken from a woman in her 30s who had recovered from COVID-19. The CDR3 here is CASSFAAGSLGDEQFF. The CDR3, as DNA: TGTGCCAGCAGCTTCGCGGCAGGCAGCTTAGGGGATGAGCAGTTCTTC.